The 26 T cell receptor beta chains in this list originate from one sample, sequenced in a study of T cell responses to AZD1222 COVID-19 vaccine. Assay used: immunoSEQ multiplex PCR; TCRdb lists only in-frame clones, some missing. The table lists approximately 150,000 clones, more than 70% of them singletons, with approximately 5% in the top ten. The sequences come from peripheral blood, collected 28 days after the second AZD1222 dose. The receptors were sampled from an adult who received the AZD1222 COVID-19 vaccine.

The chain joins TRBV6-4 to TRBJ2-2; D may be TRBD2 (6 bases). The V end was cut by 6 bases, the J end by 1 base, with 9 bases between. The CDR3 extends over 14 amino acids. Germline V gene lookup returns CDR1 MRHNA and CDR2 SNTAGT. The CDR3 spells CASRRDLNTGELFF. The CDR3 nucleotides read TGTGCCAGCAGGAGGGACTTGAACACCGGGGAGCTGTTTTTT.

A few counts support this clone. This sequence joins TRBV28 and TRBJ1-5; the match to TRBD1 covers 8 bases. CDR1 is MDHEN, CDR2 SYDVKM, per germline. The CDR3 spans 16 residues. With 3 bases clipped from V and 3 bases from J, the junction kept 7 bases outside the gene matches. CDR3 sequence reads: CASSFSPTGANQPQHF. CDR3 DNA: TGTGCCAGCAGTTTCAGCCCGACAGGGGCCAATCAGCCCCAGCATTTT.

This chain uses TRBV4-2 with TRBJ2-1, with 10 bases that match TRBD2. Germline assignment: CDR1 LGHNA and CDR2 YNFKEQ. The CDR3 runs to 17 residues. Trimming took 0 bases from V and 7 from J; bases not matched to a gene: 9. CDR3 in DNA: TGTGCCAGCAGCCAAGATACGAGACTAGCGGGCCTAAATGAGCAGTTCTTC. This translates into CASSQDTRLAGLNEQFF.

V and J are TRBV5-6 and TRBJ2-3; perhaps TRBD1 as D (5 bases). CDR3 length: 13 amino acids. The germline V and J ends were trimmed by 5 bases and 5 bases, with 12 bases remaining between them. Looked up from germline, CDR1 is SGHDT and CDR2 is YYEEEE. CDR3 sequence: CASRLGVVDTQYF. The CDR3 coding sequence is TGTGCCAGCAGATTAGGGGTGGTAGATACGCAGTATTTT.

The J gene is TRBJ2-1, the V gene TRBV5-1; D perhaps matches TRBD2 (6 bases). The CDR3 has 13 residues. In germline, CDR1 is SGHRS, CDR2 YFSETQ. V lost 6 bases and J 2 bases, leaving 9 bases between the germline ends. CDR3 region: CASNSGAYNEQFF. The CDR3 DNA sequence: TGCGCCAGCAATTCGGGGGCCTACAATGAGCAGTTCTTC.

The table lists this clone with a few counts. The chain employs TRBV11-2 and TRBJ1-1; the D is unclear. The CDR3 runs to 13 residues. Germline V gene sequence: CDR1 SGHAT, CDR2 FQNNGV. V lost 5 bases, J lost 3 bases, and 10 bases lay in between. The CDR3 is CASSLAVDTEAFF. CDR3 nucleotides: TGTGCCAGCAGCCTAGCTGTAGACACTGAAGCTTTCTTT.

The chain couples TRBV5-1 to TRBJ1-1, with D uncertain. CDR3 size: 14 residues. Germline CDR1 and CDR2: SGHRS and YFSETQ. V was pared by 8 bases and J by 3 bases, with 17 bases between. The CDR3 is CASGVGQADTEAFF. For the CDR3, the DNA is TGCGCCAGTGGGGTTGGCCAGGCGGACACTGAAGCTTTCTTT.

V is TRBV5-1 and J is TRBJ2-7; either TRBD1 or TRBD2 may fit D (6 bases each). The germline V gene has CDR1 SGHRS and CDR2 YFSETQ. Trimming removed 1 base at V and 5 bases at J, with 13 bases between. The CDR3 sequence is 14 residues long. DNA of the CDR3: TGCGCCAGCAGCTTGACTCGGGGGCTCAACGAGCAGTACTTC. Translating gives CASSLTRGLNEQYF.

The rearrangement uses TRBV7-2 and TRBJ2-3, with no clear D. Between the trimmed V and J ends, which lost 3 bases and 0 bases, there was a span of 10 bases. Germline CDR1 SGHTA, CDR2 FQGNSA. CDR3 length: 15 amino acids. CDR3 DNA sequence: TGTGCCAGCAGCTTTGCTCCGACCAGCACAGATACGCAGTATTTT. Encoded protein: CASSFAPTSTDTQYF. Using reference TRBV7-2 and TRBJ2-3 for the parts outside the CDR3, the full variable domain is GAGVSQSPSNKVTEKGKDVELRCDPISGHTALYWYRQSLGQGLEFLIYFQGNSAPDKSGLPSDRFSAERTGGSVSTLTIQRTQQEDSAVYLCASSFAPTSTDTQYFGPGTRLTVL.

V gene TRBV3-1 (or the pseudogene TRBV3-2) combines with J gene TRBJ2-7, with TRBD2 identical over 7 bases. Germline loops: CDR1 LGHDT, CDR2 YNNKEL (reference sequence). The CDR3 length is 14 residues. V was clipped by 5 bases and J by 5 bases; unmatched bases: 9. In DNA, the CDR3 is TGTGCCAGCAGCTTTGGACTAGTTCAGGACGAGCAGTACTTC. Its protein is CASSFGLVQDEQYF.

The J gene is TRBJ1-5, the V gene TRBV28; D perhaps matches TRBD1 (5 bases). The CDR3 has 16 amino acids. V was shortened by 6 bases and J by 2 bases, with 17 bases between the two germline ends. The germline V gene has CDR1 MDHEN and CDR2 SYDVKM. The CDR3 spells CASSLGQGGRNQPQHF. The CDR3 bases are TGTGCCAGCAGCCTAGGGCAGGGAGGGCGCAATCAGCCCCAGCATTTT.

V gene TRBV15 combines with J gene TRBJ1-3; D ambiguous. CDR3 length: 17 amino acids. The germline CDR1 and CDR2 sequences are LNHNV and YYDKDF (reference sequence). Trimming took 1 base from V and 0 from J, leaving 13 bases between them. CDR3: CATSRGTGSSSGNTIYF. For the CDR3, the DNA is TGTGCCACCAGCAGAGGGACGGGTTCTAGCTCTGGAAACACCATATATTTT.

The chain couples TRBV10-3 to TRBJ1-2, with 8 bases matching TRBD1. Per the germline V gene, CDR1 is ENHRY and CDR2 is SYGVKD. The CDR3 is made up of 13 amino acids. With 8 bases clipped from V and 5 bases from J, the junction kept 7 bases outside the gene matches. The CDR3 is CAIHPGGRYGYTF. In DNA, the CDR3 is TGTGCCATCCACCCAGGGGGCAGGTATGGCTACACCTTC.

This chain links TRBV27 with TRBJ1-6; D gene unclear. Trimming shortened V by 6 bases and J by 4 bases, and 4 bases separated the two germline ends. CDR1 and CDR2 (germline): MNHEY, SMNVEV (reference sequence). The CDR3 is made up of 12 amino acids. CDR3 sequence reads: CASRFYNSPLHF. The CDR3 nucleotides read TGTGCCAGCAGATTTTATAATTCACCCCTCCACTTT.

The V and J genes are TRBV7-9 and TRBJ2-2; 9 bases are a match to TRBD1. With V trimmed by 5 bases and J by 1 base, 2 bases remained unmatched. CDR3 length: 15 residues. Looked up from germline, CDR1 is SEHNR and CDR2 is FQNEAQ (reference sequence). CDR3 residues: CASSTGQGNTGELFF. CDR3 sequence (DNA): TGTGCCAGCAGCACGGGACAGGGGAACACCGGGGAGCTGTTTTTT.

The rearrangement joins TRBV13 to TRBJ1-3; 8 bases fit TRBD1. Unmatched junction bases numbered 2, after V lost 4 bases and J lost 0 bases. The CDR3 is made up of 15 amino acids. Germline CDR1 reads PRHDT; CDR2 reads FYEKMQ (reference sequence). CDR3 bases: TGTGCCAGCAGCTACGACAGGGGCTCTGGAAACACCATATATTTT. It specifies CASSYDRGSGNTIYF.

V gene TRBV11-2 combines with J gene TRBJ2-1; 13 nucleotides agree with TRBD2. This CDR3 has 15 amino acids. The germline V gene has CDR1 SGHAT and CDR2 FQNNGV. V lost 7 bases to trimming and J lost 2 bases; unmatched junction nucleotides: 2. CDR3 protein: CASTGTSGAYNEQFF. For the CDR3, the DNA is TGTGCCAGCACCGGGACTAGCGGGGCCTACAATGAGCAGTTCTTC.

The V call is TRBV7-9, the J call TRBJ2-4; 9 nucleotides agree with TRBD2. Germline loops: CDR1 SEHNR, CDR2 FQNEAQ (reference sequence). Germline trimming cut 3 bases from V and 0 bases from J; bases unmatched to any gene: 3. The CDR3 contains 16 residues. CDR3 amino acids: CASSFSGGRAKNIQYF. The DNA for the CDR3 is TGTGCCAGCAGCTTTAGCGGGGGAAGAGCCAAAAACATTCAGTACTTC.

V gene TRBV9 combines with J gene TRBJ1-1; tentative D call: TRBD1 (5 bases). Germline V CDR1 and CDR2: SGDLS, YYNGEE. The CDR3 contains 14 residues. V was shortened by 0 bases and J by 1 base, with 7 bases between the two germline ends. This CDR3 is CASSVGGTNTEAFF. The DNA for the CDR3 is TGTGCCAGCAGCGTAGGTGGGACGAACACTGAAGCTTTCTTT.

This chain joins TRBV10-3 and TRBJ1-2, with D perhaps TRBD1 (6 bases). The germline CDR1 and CDR2 sequences are ENHRY and SYGVKD. This CDR3 comprises 16 residues. V was clipped by 4 bases and J by 3 bases, with 18 bases between them. The CDR3 reads CAISAGTGKGDYGYTF. Written as DNA, the CDR3 is TGTGCCATCAGTGCAGGAACAGGGAAAGGGGACTATGGCTACACCTTC.

This chain links TRBV7-9 with TRBJ1-1; a possible D gene is TRBD1 (5 bases). With 6 bases removed from V and 1 base from J, the gap between germline ends came to 9 bases. CDR3 length: 13 amino acids. Germline CDR1 and CDR2: SEHNR and FQNEAQ (reference sequence). CDR3 sequence: CASRVRGNTEAFF. The CDR3 DNA follows: TGTGCCAGCAGAGTGAGGGGGAACACTGAAGCTTTCTTT.

The chain couples TRBV5-1 to TRBJ1-2; D gene unclear. CDR1 and CDR2 (germline): SGHRS, YFSETQ. The CDR3 is made up of 14 amino acids. V lost 6 bases to trimming and J lost 0 bases, with 12 bases between them. DNA for the CDR3: TGCGCCAGCAACGGCGGCGGGACTAACTATGGCTACACCTTC. Encoded protein: CASNGGGTNYGYTF.

This clone was seen once. The chain employs TRBV11-2 and TRBJ1-1; TRBD1 might be the D (5 bases). Trimming took off 3 bases at V and 7 bases at J, with 12 bases between the two ends. The CDR3 is 13 residues long. Germline V gives CDR1 SGHAT, CDR2 FQNNGV. This chain's CDR3 is CASSFPGTYEAFF. The CDR3 DNA is TGTGCCAGCAGCTTTCCGGGGACGTATGAAGCTTTCTTT.

This chain links TRBV18 with TRBJ1-1; D remains ambiguous. Trimming left V 2 bases short and J 6 bases short, with 10 bases between. The germline CDR1 and CDR2 sequences are KGHSH and LQKENI. The CDR3 spans 13 residues. The CDR3 protein is CASSPFSDAEAFF. The CDR3 DNA is TGTGCCAGCTCACCATTCTCGGACGCTGAAGCTTTCTTT.

This clone occurred a few times. Additional DNA sequences in this sample encode the identical CDR3. The chain recombines TRBV11-2 with TRBJ1-2; D is unresolved. CDR1 SGHAT and CDR2 FQNNGV come from the germline V gene. CDR3 length: 11 residues. Trimming cost V 3 bases and J 8 bases, with 7 bases left between them. CDR3: CASSLGGGYTF. The CDR3 coding sequence is TGTGCCAGCAGCTTGGGAGGAGGCTACACCTTC.

This chain connects TRBV4-2 to TRBJ1-2, with D unclear. The ends were cut back, 0 bases at V and 0 bases at J, with 11 bases in the middle. CDR1 and CDR2 (germline): LGHNA, YNFKEQ. The CDR3 sequence is 16 residues long. CDR3 sequence reads: CASSQDLAIPNYGYTF. CDR3 sequence (DNA): TGTGCCAGCAGCCAAGATTTGGCCATCCCTAACTATGGCTACACCTTC.